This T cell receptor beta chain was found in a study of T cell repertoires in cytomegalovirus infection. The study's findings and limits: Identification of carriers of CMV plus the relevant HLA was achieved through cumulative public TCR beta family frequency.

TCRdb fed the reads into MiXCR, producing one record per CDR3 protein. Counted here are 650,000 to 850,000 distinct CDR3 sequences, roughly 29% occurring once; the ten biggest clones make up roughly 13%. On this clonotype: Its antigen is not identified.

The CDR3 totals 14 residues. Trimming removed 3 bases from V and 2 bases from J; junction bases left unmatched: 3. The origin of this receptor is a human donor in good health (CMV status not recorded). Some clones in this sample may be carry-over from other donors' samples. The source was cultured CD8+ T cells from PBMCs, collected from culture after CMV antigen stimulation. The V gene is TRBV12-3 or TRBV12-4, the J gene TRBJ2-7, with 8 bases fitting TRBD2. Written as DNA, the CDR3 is TGTGCCAGCAGTTTGGTCGGGGGGGCCTACGAGCAGTACTTC. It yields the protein CASSLVGGAYEQYF.